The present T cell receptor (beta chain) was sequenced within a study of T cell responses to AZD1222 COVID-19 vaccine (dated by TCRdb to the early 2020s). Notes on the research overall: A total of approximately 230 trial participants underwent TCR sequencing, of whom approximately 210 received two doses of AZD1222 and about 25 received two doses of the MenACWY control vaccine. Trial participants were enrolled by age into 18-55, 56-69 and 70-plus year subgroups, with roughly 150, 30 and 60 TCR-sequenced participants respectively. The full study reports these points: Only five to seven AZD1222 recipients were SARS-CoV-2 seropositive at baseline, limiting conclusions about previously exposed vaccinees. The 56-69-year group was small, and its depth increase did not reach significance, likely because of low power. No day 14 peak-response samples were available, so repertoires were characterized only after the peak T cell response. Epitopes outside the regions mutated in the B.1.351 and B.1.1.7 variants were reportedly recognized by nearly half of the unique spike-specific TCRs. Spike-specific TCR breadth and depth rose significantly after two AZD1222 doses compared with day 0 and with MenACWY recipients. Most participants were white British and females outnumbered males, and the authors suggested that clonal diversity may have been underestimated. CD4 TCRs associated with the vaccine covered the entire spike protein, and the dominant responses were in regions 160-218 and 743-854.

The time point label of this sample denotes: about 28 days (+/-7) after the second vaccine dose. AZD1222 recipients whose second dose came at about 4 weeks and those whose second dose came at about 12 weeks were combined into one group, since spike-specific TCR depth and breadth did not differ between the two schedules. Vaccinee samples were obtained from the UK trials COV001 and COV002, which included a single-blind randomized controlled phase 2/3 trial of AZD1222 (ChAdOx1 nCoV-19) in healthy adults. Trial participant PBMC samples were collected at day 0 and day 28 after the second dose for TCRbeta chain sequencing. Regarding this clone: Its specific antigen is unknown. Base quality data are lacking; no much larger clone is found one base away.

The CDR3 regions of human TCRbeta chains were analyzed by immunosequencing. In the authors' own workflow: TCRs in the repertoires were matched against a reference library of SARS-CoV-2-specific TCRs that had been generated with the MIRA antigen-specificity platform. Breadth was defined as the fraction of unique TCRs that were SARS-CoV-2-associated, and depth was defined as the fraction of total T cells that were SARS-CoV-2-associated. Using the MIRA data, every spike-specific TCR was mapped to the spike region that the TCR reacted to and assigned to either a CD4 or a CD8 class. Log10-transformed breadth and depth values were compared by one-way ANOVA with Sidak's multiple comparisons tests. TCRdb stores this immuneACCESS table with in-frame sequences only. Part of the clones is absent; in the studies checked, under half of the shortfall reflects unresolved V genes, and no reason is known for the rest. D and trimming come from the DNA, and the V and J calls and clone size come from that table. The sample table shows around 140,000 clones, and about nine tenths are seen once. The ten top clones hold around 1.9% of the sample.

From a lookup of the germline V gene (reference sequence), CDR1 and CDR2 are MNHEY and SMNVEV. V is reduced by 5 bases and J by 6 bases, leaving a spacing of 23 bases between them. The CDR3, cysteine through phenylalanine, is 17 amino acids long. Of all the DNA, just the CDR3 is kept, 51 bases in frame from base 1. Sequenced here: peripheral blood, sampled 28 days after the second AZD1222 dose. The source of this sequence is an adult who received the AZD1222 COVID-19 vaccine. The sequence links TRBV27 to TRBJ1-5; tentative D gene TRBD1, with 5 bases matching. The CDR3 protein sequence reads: CASSHRASGTVTQPQHF. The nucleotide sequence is TGTGCCAGCAGTCATAGGGCATCAGGGACCGTCACTCAGCCCCAGCATTTT.